Following are 32 T cell receptor beta chains from one sample sequenced in a study of cytomegalovirus exposure and HLA in healthy donors. Only in-frame clones appear in the TCRdb table, and some are missing; sequencing was by immunoSEQ multiplex PCR. Among tens of thousands of clones listed, about 88% were seen once. Sample: PBMCs. Source of these receptors: a man younger than 35 in good health and CMV-seronegative.

This chain connects TRBV20-1 to TRBJ2-5; D remains ambiguous. Trimming removed 6 bases at V and 3 bases at J, with 2 bases between. In germline, CDR1 is DFQATT, CDR2 SNEGSKA (reference sequence). The CDR3 contains 9 residues. CDR3 amino acids: CSAKETQYF. In nucleotides, the CDR3 is TGCAGTGCCAAAGAGACCCAGTACTTC.

V usage is TRBV13 and J usage is TRBJ2-1; D possibly corresponds to TRBD1 (5 bases). V gave up 1 base and J gave up 5 bases, with 15 bases separating them. CDR1 and CDR2 from the germline V gene are PRHDT and FYEKMQ (reference sequence). The CDR3 contains 16 residues. The CDR3 DNA reads as TGTGCCAGCAGCTTAGATGTACTTTTAGGGGACAATGAGCAGTTCTTC. This gives the protein CASSLDVLLGDNEQFF.

Turning to this clone: This likely comes from a read error, as the CDR3 has no conserved phenylalanine or tryptophan at its end. It is unclear where the CDR3 begins or ends on the DNA, so no DNA is shown, and the CDR3 is as TCRdb lists it. This chain uses TRBV7-7 with TRBJ2-7; the tabulated D call, TRBD2, remains unverified against the DNA. Germline V gives CDR1 SSHAT, CDR2 FNYEAQ (reference sequence). Inclusive of both ends, the CDR3 amounts to 11 amino acids. CDR3 residues: CASSFLRLVRL.

The V gene is TRBV13, the J gene TRBJ2-7; a weak D match, TRBD2 (5 bases). CDR3 length: 13 amino acids. In germline, CDR1 is PRHDT, CDR2 FYEKMQ (reference sequence). Trimming took off 0 bases at V and 12 bases at J, with 15 bases between the two ends. DNA of the CDR3: TGTGCCAGCAGCTTAGGCCTAGGAGAGGGTGCGTACTTC. Residues: CASSLGLGEGAYF.

V and J are TRBV6-1 and TRBJ1-3, with no clear D. Trimming removed 6 bases from V and 0 bases from J, with 12 bases in between. The CDR3 covers 15 residues. CDR1 and CDR2 (germline): MNHNS, SASEGT. The CDR3 nucleotides read TGTGCCAGCAGCCCTTCATACATCTCTGGAAACACCATATATTTT. Translation gives CASSPSYISGNTIYF.

V is TRBV30 and J is TRBJ2-7; TRBD2 is a possible D gene (5 bases). The CDR3 spans 12 residues. V was cut by 2 bases and J by 4 bases, with 9 bases left in between. Germline lookup yields CDR1 GTSNPN and CDR2 SVGIG (reference sequence). CDR3: CAWSRDYYEQYF. For the CDR3, the DNA is TGTGCCTGGAGTCGCGACTATTACGAGCAGTACTTC.

The chain recombines TRBV7-8 with TRBJ2-7; 8 bases align to TRBD1. The J segment lost 4 bases and the V segment lost 5 bases, leaving 10 bases of the junction unmatched. Germline-derived CDR1 and CDR2 are SGHVS and FQNEAQ. This CDR3 spans 15 amino acids. CDR3 nucleotide sequence: TGTGCCAGCAGCCCCACCCCGACAGGGGCGTACGAGCAGTACTTC. Residues: CASSPTPTGAYEQYF.

The V call is TRBV10-3, the J call TRBJ1-2, with TRBD1 matching 7 bases. The CDR3 consists of 12 residues. The junction had 4 bases not matched to a gene; V was cut back by 4 bases and J by 8 bases. CDR1 is ENHRY and CDR2 is SYGVKD in the germline V gene. This CDR3 reads CAISADRAGYTF. The CDR3, as DNA: TGTGCCATCAGTGCTGACAGGGCAGGCTACACCTTC.

The V call is TRBV7-2, the J call TRBJ2-7; 10 positions agree with TRBD1. V shed 4 bases, J shed 4 bases, and the junction held 4 bases outside the gene matches. CDR3 length: 14 amino acids. CDR1 is SGHTA, CDR2 FQGNSA, per germline. The CDR3 loop is CASSSTGGWYEQYF. The CDR3 nucleotides are TGTGCCAGCAGCTCGACAGGGGGCTGGTACGAGCAGTACTTC. Complete variable domain (other parts from reference TRBV7-2 and TRBJ2-7): GAGVSQSPSNKVTEKGKDVELRCDPISGHTALYWYRQSLGQGLEFLIYFQGNSAPDKSGLPSDRFSAERTGGSVSTLTIQRTQQEDSAVYLCASSSTGGWYEQYFGPGTRLTVT.

The chain carries TRBV9 and TRBJ1-1; 8 positions match TRBD1. With 5 bases clipped from V and 1 base from J, the junction kept 10 bases outside the gene matches. CDR3 length: 16 amino acids. Germline CDR1 SGDLS, CDR2 YYNGEE. CDR3 sequence (DNA): TGTGCCAGCAGTCGGAACTCCGGGACAGGGAACACTGAAGCTTTCTTT. Its protein product is CASSRNSGTGNTEAFF.

V usage is TRBV10-2 and J usage is TRBJ1-1; 7 bases map to TRBD1. Germline CDR1 is WSHSY and CDR2 is SAAADI. V gave up 0 bases and J gave up 11 bases; unmatched junction bases: 12. The CDR3 contains 15 residues. The CDR3 spells CASSESRGQFLSAFF. The CDR3 DNA follows: TGCGCCAGCAGTGAGTCGAGGGGGCAGTTTCTATCGGCTTTCTTT.

The V gene is TRBV15, the J gene TRBJ2-4; 8 bases are a match to TRBD1. V was clipped by 1 base and J by 7 bases; unmatched bases: 3. CDR3 size: 14 residues. Germline CDR1 reads LNHNV; CDR2 reads YYDKDF (reference sequence). This CDR3 is CATSRGTGFNIQYF. The CDR3 DNA reads as TGTGCCACCAGCAGAGGGACAGGGTTTAACATTCAGTACTTC.

The chain carries TRBV7-9 and TRBJ2-5, with no clear D. The CDR3 is made up of 11 amino acids. CDR1 and CDR2 (germline): SEHNR, FQNEAQ (reference sequence). Trimming left V 4 bases short and J 4 bases short, with 4 bases between. DNA of the CDR3: TGTGCCAGCAGCTCTAGAGAGACCCAGTACTTC. Translating it yields CASSSRETQYF.

The chain has TRBV12-5 and TRBJ2-1; TRBD1 matches 7 bases. The CDR3 covers 16 residues. The germline V gene encodes CDR1 LGHNT and CDR2 FRNRAP. J lost 5 bases, V lost 6 bases, and 13 bases had no gene match. The CDR3 reads CASGPPRDSLNNEQFF. For the CDR3, the DNA is TGTGCTAGTGGCCCACCCCGGGACAGTCTAAACAATGAGCAGTTCTTC.

This clone came up a few times. This chain links TRBV27 with TRBJ1-5; TRBD1 aligns across 7 bases. This CDR3 is 15 amino acids long. Germline lookup yields CDR1 MNHEY and CDR2 SMNVEV (reference sequence). The junction had 4 bases not matched to a gene; V was cut back by 5 bases and J by 0 bases. CDR3 in amino acids: CASSPGTDSNQPQHF. CDR3 sequence (DNA): TGTGCCAGCAGTCCCGGGACAGATAGCAATCAGCCCCAGCATTTT.

This clone was detected a few times. This chain connects TRBV9 to TRBJ2-5, with D perhaps TRBD1 (6 bases). The length of the CDR3 is 17 residues. Trimming stripped 3 bases from V and 1 base from J, with 19 bases between. Germline-derived CDR1 and CDR2 are SGDLS and YYNGEE. CDR3 amino acids: CASSDSPTGDIQETQYF. In DNA, the CDR3 is TGTGCCAGCAGCGACTCACCGACCGGGGACATCCAAGAGACCCAGTACTTC. Full variable domain (remainder filled in from reference TRBV9 and TRBJ2-5): DSGVTQTPKHLITATGQRVTLRCSPRSGDLSVYWYQQSLDQGLQFLIQYYNGEERAKGNILERFSAQQFPDLHSELNLSSLELGDSALYFCASSDSPTGDIQETQYFGPGTRLLVL.

This sequence joins TRBV5-1 and TRBJ2-2; D unclear. Germline lookup yields CDR1 SGHRS and CDR2 YFSETQ. Deletions cut 4 bases from V and 4 bases from J, with 8 bases between. There are 13 residues in the CDR3. This CDR3 reads CASSPDFTGELFF. Here the CDR3 DNA reads TGCGCCAGCAGCCCCGACTTCACCGGGGAGCTGTTTTTT.

J is TRBJ2-3 and V is TRBV7-3; 10 bases are a match to TRBD2. The CDR3 has 18 residues. In germline, CDR1 is SGHTA, CDR2 FQGTGA. The J segment lost 0 bases and the V segment lost 1 base, leaving 7 bases of the junction unmatched. The CDR3 DNA reads TGTGCCAGCAGCTTAAGACCCGGGACTAGCGATAGCACAGATACGCAGTATTTT. Amino acid sequence: CASSLRPGTSDSTDTQYF. The entire variable domain, with the rest obtained from reference TRBV7-3 and TRBJ2-3, is as follows: GAGVSQTPSNKVTEKGKYVELRCDPISGHTALYWYRQSLGQGPEFLIYFQGTGAADDSGLPNDRFFAVRPEGSVSTLKIQRTERGDSAVYLCASSLRPGTSDSTDTQYFGPGTRLTVL.

The CDR3 DNA follows: TGTGCCAGCAGCGTCCCTAGTCAGCAGTACTTC. Encoded protein: CASSVPSQQYF. The chain is built from TRBV9 and TRBJ2-7, with D hard to call. Germline loops: CDR1 SGDLS, CDR2 YYNGEE. Trimming took off 2 bases at V and 8 bases at J, with 8 bases between the two ends. This CDR3 has 11 amino acids.

Only one count was recorded for this clone. This chain joins TRBV7-3 and TRBJ2-1; 8 bases align to TRBD2. This CDR3 is 16 amino acids long. J gave up 2 bases and V 4 bases, and 7 bases lay outside the gene matches. Germline values: CDR1 SGHTA, CDR2 FQGTGA. The CDR3 DNA reads TGTGCCAGCAGCTCACTAGCGGTGACGGCCTACAATGAGCAGTTCTTC. Translating it yields CASSSLAVTAYNEQFF.

This clone was seen a single time. J is TRBJ1-3 and V is TRBV5-8; no definite D call. The germline gives CDR1 SGHTS, CDR2 YDEGEE. The V end was cut by 0 bases, the J end by 2 bases, with 9 bases between. CDR3 length: 15 residues. CDR3 sequence reads: CASSLGGYTGNTIYF. The CDR3 DNA reads TGTGCCAGCAGCTTGGGCGGGTACACTGGAAACACCATATATTTT. The whole variable domain, remainder taken from reference TRBV5-8 and TRBJ1-3, is EAGVTQSPTHLIKTRGQQATLRCSPISGHTSVYWYQQALGLGLQFLLWYDEGEERNRGNFPPRFSGRQFPNYSSELNVNALELEDSALYLCASSLGGYTGNTIYFGEGSWLTVV.

The chain uses TRBV29-1 and TRBJ2-5; D might be TRBD2 (6 bases). The CDR3 covers 17 residues. The V gene lost 4 bases and the J gene lost 5 bases, with 26 bases spanning the gap. CDR1 SQVTM and CDR2 ANQGSEA come from the germline V gene. In DNA, the CDR3 is TGCAGCGTTGTCGGGGGTCCGGGACGGTCCGTCGTGGAGACCCAGTACTTC. It specifies CSVVGGPGRSVVETQYF.

J is TRBJ2-7 and V is TRBV12-2; the table's D call of TRBD2 was not tested on the DNA. TRBV12-2 is flagged as a pseudogene. This CDR3 has 15 residues. CDR3 sequence: CASRLTSGRTYEQYF. CDR3 nucleotide sequence: TGTGCAAGTCGGTTGACTAGCGGGAGAACCTACGAGCAGTACTTC.

In DNA, the CDR3 is TGTGCCAGCAGCGTAGTGGGACTAGGATCGAATGAGCAGTTCTTC. Residues: CASSVVGLGSNEQFF. The rearrangement links TRBV9 to TRBJ2-1; 8 bases line up with TRBD2. CDR3 length: 15 amino acids. In germline, CDR1 is SGDLS, CDR2 YYNGEE. The J segment lost 7 bases and the V segment lost 0 bases, leaving 6 bases of the junction unmatched.

The chain recombines TRBV28 with TRBJ2-1; the match to TRBD2 covers 10 bases. In germline, CDR1 is MDHEN, CDR2 SYDVKM. CDR3 length: 15 residues. The V segment lost 3 bases and the J segment 10 bases; nucleotides outside the gene matches: 9. This CDR3 reads CASSFRAGGSNEQFF. CDR3 in DNA: TGTGCCAGCAGTTTTCGAGCGGGAGGGTCGAACGAGCAGTTCTTC.

The rearrangement uses TRBV27 and TRBJ2-7; 8 bases agree with TRBD2. This CDR3 region has 13 residues. The V segment lost 5 bases and the J segment 6 bases; nucleotides outside the gene matches: 6. CDR1 and CDR2 (germline): MNHEY, SMNVEV (reference sequence). Here the CDR3 reads CASSVGTRFEQYF. CDR3 coding DNA: TGTGCCAGCAGTGTGGGGACTAGGTTCGAGCAGTACTTC.

This chain connects TRBV18 to TRBJ1-4, with 7 bases identical to TRBD1. J gave up 8 bases and V 2 bases, and 17 bases lay outside the gene matches. The CDR3 totals 18 residues. Germline V gives CDR1 KGHSH, CDR2 LQKENI. The chain's CDR3 is CASSPFTRQGAGEEKLFF. CDR3 coding DNA: TGTGCCAGCTCACCATTCACCCGACAGGGAGCTGGTGAAGAAAAACTGTTTTTT.

V gene TRBV9 combines with J gene TRBJ2-1, with D tentatively TRBD1 (5 bases). Trimming shortened V by 0 bases and J by 0 bases, and 7 bases separated the two germline ends. The CDR3 runs 15 residues. Germline lookup yields CDR1 SGDLS and CDR2 YYNGEE. The CDR3 nucleotides are TGTGCCAGCAGCGTAGATGGGGCCTCCTACAATGAGCAGTTCTTC. This gives the protein CASSVDGASYNEQFF.

The chain employs TRBV19 and TRBJ2-5, with TRBD2 matching over 12 bases. The CDR3 length is 15 residues. V lost 4 bases and J lost 5; bases outside the gene matches: 5. Germline CDR1 LNHDA, CDR2 SQIVND (reference sequence). CDR3 bases: TGTGCCAGTAGTAGGGGACTAGCGGGCGGGGAGACCCAGTACTTC. It translates to CASSRGLAGGETQYF.

The V call is TRBV7-8, the J call TRBJ2-1; TRBD1 aligns across 7 bases. CDR1 and CDR2 from the germline V gene are SGHVS and FQNEAQ. V shed 5 bases, J shed 7 bases, and the junction held 8 bases outside the gene matches. The CDR3 is made up of 14 amino acids. The CDR3 region is CASSPRDRGNEQFF. The CDR3 DNA follows: TGTGCCAGCAGCCCTAGGGACAGAGGGAATGAGCAGTTCTTC.

The chain is built from TRBV5-1 and TRBJ2-1; a weak D match, TRBD2 (5 bases). This CDR3 has 16 amino acids. CDR1 SGHRS and CDR2 YFSETQ come from the germline V gene. Deletions cut 4 bases from V and 8 bases from J, with 22 bases between. The CDR3 DNA sequence: TGCGCCAGCAGCGGACCAGAGTTTGGAGCCGGGGATGAGCAGTTCTTC. This translates into CASSGPEFGAGDEQFF.

The CDR3 nucleotides are TGTGCCTGGAGTTACCGACAGGGCTACAATGAGCAGTTCTTC. Translated, it gives CAWSYRQGYNEQFF. The V and J genes are TRBV30 and TRBJ2-1, with 7 bases matching TRBD1. The CDR3 sequence is 14 residues long. CDR1 and CDR2 (germline): GTSNPN, SVGIG (reference sequence). V was pared by 2 bases and J by 3 bases, with 4 bases of the junction left unmatched.